These 21 T cell receptor beta chains came from one sample sequenced in a study of cytomegalovirus exposure and HLA in healthy donors. With 60 Vbeta and 13 Jbeta primers, the PCR was carried out. Profiled with immunoSEQ multiplex PCR; TCRdb holds only in-frame clones, not every one. The data show 150,000 to 200,000 clones, with around four fifths seen just once and around a tenth held by the top ten. Material for sequencing was PBMCs. Every receptor here comes from a man between 18 and 29 years old in good health and CMV-seropositive.

This chain joins TRBV10-3 and TRBJ1-3, with a tentative D call TRBD1 (5 bases). V was cut by 8 bases and J by 6 bases, with 14 bases left in between. The CDR3 extends over 13 amino acids. Germline CDR1 reads ENHRY; CDR2 reads SYGVKD. The CDR3 here is CAIVAGFENTIYF. CDR3 nucleotides: TGTGCCATCGTTGCAGGGTTTGAAAACACCATATATTTT.

The chain has TRBV11-2 and TRBJ1-1; D is unresolved. V lost 0 bases and J 3 bases, leaving 8 bases between the germline ends. The CDR3 extends over 14 amino acids. In germline, CDR1 is SGHAT, CDR2 FQNNGV. The CDR3 spells CASSLDRSDTEAFF. In DNA, the CDR3 is TGTGCCAGCAGCTTAGATCGGAGTGACACTGAAGCTTTCTTT.

This clone was recorded a few times. This chain links TRBV5-4 with TRBJ1-1, with 9 bases identical to TRBD1. After removal of 5 bases from V and 4 bases from J, the junction contained 3 bases not matched to a gene. Germline V gene data show CDR1 as SGHNT and CDR2 as YYREEE (reference sequence). The CDR3 covers 13 residues. The CDR3 DNA is TGTGCCAGCAGGGGACAGGGTTCCACTGAAGCTTTCTTT. Protein sequence: CASRGQGSTEAFF.

The chain carries TRBV6-6 and TRBJ2-7; a weak D match, TRBD1 (5 bases). The CDR3 contains 13 residues. Germline CDR1 is MNHNY and CDR2 is SVGAGI (reference sequence). V dropped 4 bases and J dropped 6 bases, with 13 bases sitting between them. The chain's CDR3 is CASSSAGLAEQYF. The CDR3 DNA sequence: TGTGCCAGCAGTTCCGCAGGGCTCGCCGAGCAGTACTTC.

The sample holds a few counts of this clone. J is TRBJ1-1 and V is TRBV19; D is unresolved. V was pared by 5 bases and J by 1 base, with 8 bases between. The CDR3 has 13 residues. Germline assignment: CDR1 LNHDA and CDR2 SQIVND (reference sequence). CDR3 protein: CASSVISNTEAFF. The CDR3 region has the DNA TGTGCCAGTAGTGTCATTTCGAACACTGAAGCTTTCTTT.

The chain has TRBV21-1 and TRBJ2-1; the D call in the table, TRBD2, was not verified against the DNA. TRBV21-1 corresponds to a pseudogene. The CDR3 is 17 amino acids. In DNA form, the CDR3 reads TGTGCCAGCAGCAAACCCTCTAGCGGGAGGGTGCGCAATGAGCAGTTCTTC. Amino acids: CASSKPSSGRVRNEQFF.

As regards this clone: The same CDR3 arises from other DNA sequences in this sample as well. The chain is built from TRBV19 and TRBJ1-5, with a possible D match to TRBD1 (5 bases). This CDR3 contains 14 residues. The ends were cut back, 3 bases at V and 3 bases at J, with 9 bases in the middle. The germline V gene has CDR1 LNHDA and CDR2 SQIVND (reference sequence). The CDR3 reads CASSIRQINQPQHF. The DNA for the CDR3 is TGTGCCAGTAGTATTCGACAGATCAATCAGCCCCAGCATTTT.

J is TRBJ2-5 and V is TRBV9; 7 positions agree with TRBD1. CDR3 length: 14 amino acids. V shed 5 bases and J 0 bases; nucleotides not matched to a gene: 4. CDR1 is SGDLS, CDR2 YYNGEE, per germline. CDR3 DNA sequence: TGTGCCAGCAGTAAAGGGGGCCACCAAGAGACCCAGTACTTC. Its protein product is CASSKGGHQETQYF.

J is TRBJ2-1 and V is TRBV27, with TRBD2 matching over 11 bases. Germline CDR1 is MNHEY and CDR2 is SMNVEV (reference sequence). V lost 4 bases to trimming and J lost 4 bases; unmatched junction nucleotides: 6. The CDR3 contains 16 residues. The CDR3 protein is CASSSKGLAAYNEQFF. In DNA form, the CDR3 reads TGTGCCAGCAGTTCTAAGGGACTAGCGGCTTACAATGAGCAGTTCTTC.

This chain connects TRBV6-6 to TRBJ1-6, with TRBD1 matching over 8 bases. The V and J ends lost 6 bases and 6 bases, in that order; junction bases with no gene match: 4. The CDR3 is made up of 14 amino acids. The germline gives CDR1 MNHNY, CDR2 SVGAGI (reference sequence). This CDR3 reads CASSPGQANSPLHF. Written as DNA, the CDR3 is TGTGCCAGCAGCCCGGGACAGGCTAATTCACCCCTCCACTTT.

The chain joins TRBV5-4 to TRBJ1-1; D possibly corresponds to TRBD1 (6 bases). The CDR3 is 15 amino acids. The germline V gene encodes CDR1 SGHNT and CDR2 YYREEE (reference sequence). V lost 0 bases and J 4 bases, leaving 13 bases between the germline ends. The CDR3 here is CASSLEGGGVTEAFF. CDR3 DNA: TGTGCCAGCAGCTTGGAAGGAGGGGGGGTCACTGAAGCTTTCTTT. Together with reference TRBV5-4 and TRBJ1-1, the CDR3 gives the full variable domain: ETGVTQSPTHLIKTRGQQVTLRCSSQSGHNTVSWYQQALGQGPQFIFQYYREEENGRGNFPPRFSGLQFPNYSSELNVNALELDDSALYLCASSLEGGGVTEAFFGQGTRLTVV.

This chain joins TRBV7-2 and TRBJ2-3, with D tentatively TRBD1 (5 bases). The CDR3 runs 15 residues. Germline values: CDR1 SGHTA, CDR2 FQGNSA. V was clipped by 3 bases and J by 3 bases, with 13 bases between them. CDR3 coding DNA: TGTGCCAGCAGCTTCGTAGGGGCTCGGACAGATACGCAGTATTTT. Its protein product is CASSFVGARTDTQYF. The entire variable domain, with the rest obtained from reference TRBV7-2 and TRBJ2-3, is as follows: GAGVSQSPSNKVTEKGKDVELRCDPISGHTALYWYRQSLGQGLEFLIYFQGNSAPDKSGLPSDRFSAERTGGSVSTLTIQRTQQEDSAVYLCASSFVGARTDTQYFGPGTRLTVL.

The V gene is TRBV10-3, the J gene TRBJ1-1; TRBD1 aligns across 8 bases. The CDR3 loop spans 14 amino acids. Germline V gene data show CDR1 as ENHRY and CDR2 as SYGVKD. V dropped 6 bases and J dropped 4; count of bases not matched to a gene: 7. The CDR3 bases are TGTGCCATCAGGCCGACAGGGGACGGCACTGAAGCTTTCTTT. Translating it yields CAIRPTGDGTEAFF.

The rearrangement uses TRBV20-1 and TRBJ2-7; 7 bases fit TRBD2. The CDR3 totals 11 residues. CDR1 is DFQATT and CDR2 is SNEGSKA in the germline V gene (reference sequence). The CDR3 is CAVPGGYEQYF. CDR3 DNA sequence: TGCGCGGTCCCCGGGGGGTACGAGCAGTACTTC.

The gene calls are TRBV30 and TRBJ2-1, with 8 bases fitting TRBD2. The CDR3 runs 15 residues. CDR1 and CDR2 (germline): GTSNPN, SVGIG (reference sequence). The junction had 13 bases not matched to a gene; V was cut back by 3 bases and J by 9 bases. CDR3 sequence: CAWRRAGTSRSEQFF. The CDR3 nucleotides read TGTGCCTGGAGGCGGGCCGGGACTAGTCGGAGTGAGCAGTTCTTC.

This clone was seen only once. The chain combines TRBV5-6 with TRBJ2-2, with 10 bases lining up with TRBD1. CDR1 is SGHDT, CDR2 YYEEEE, per germline. CDR3 size: 15 residues. V dropped 4 bases and J dropped 6; count of bases not matched to a gene: 6. The CDR3 region is CASSPGQGSAGELFF. Written as DNA, the CDR3 is TGTGCCAGCAGCCCGGGACAGGGGTCGGCCGGGGAGCTGTTTTTT.

V usage is TRBV7-2 and J usage is TRBJ1-2; D gene unclear. Trimming removed 1 base from V and 7 bases from J, with 10 bases in between. Looked up from germline, CDR1 is SGHTA and CDR2 is FQGNSA. This CDR3 has 13 amino acids. The CDR3 DNA sequence: TGTGCCAGCAGCTTAGTTTTGACTCGTGGCTACACCTTC. This gives the protein CASSLVLTRGYTF.

V usage is TRBV11-2 and J usage is TRBJ2-7; no clear D. In germline, CDR1 is SGHAT, CDR2 FQNNGV. The CDR3 contains 13 residues. V lost 4 bases and J lost 4, with 11 bases in between. The CDR3 is CASSYRQDYEQYF. Here the CDR3 DNA reads TGTGCCAGCAGCTACCGGCAGGATTACGAGCAGTACTTC.

This chain connects TRBV5-1 to TRBJ1-2; 10 nucleotides line up with TRBD1. This CDR3 is built from 13 residues. CDR1 and CDR2 (germline): SGHRS, YFSETQ. Trimming took 4 bases from V and 6 from J; bases not matched to a gene: 3. CDR3 residues: CASSVTGGDGYTF. CDR3 sequence (DNA): TGCGCCAGCAGCGTGACAGGGGGCGATGGCTACACCTTC.

The V and J genes are TRBV7-2 and TRBJ2-2; D not resolved. Trimming left V 5 bases short and J 6 bases short, with 10 bases between. CDR1 is SGHTA and CDR2 is FQGNSA in the germline V gene. CDR3 length equals 13 residues. CDR3 sequence reads: CASSAISAGELFF. CDR3 coding DNA: TGTGCCAGCAGCGCCATCTCGGCCGGGGAGCTGTTTTTT.

The V gene is TRBV7-9, the J gene TRBJ2-1, with 14 bases that match TRBD2. Germline loops: CDR1 SEHNR, CDR2 FQNEAQ (reference sequence). This CDR3 region has 17 residues. The ends lost 4 bases at V and 6 bases at J; junction bases unmatched: 8. CDR3 protein: CASSSPGLAGVTNEQFF. CDR3 in DNA: TGTGCCAGCAGCTCACCGGGACTAGCGGGAGTAACCAATGAGCAGTTCTTC.